These 14 T cell receptor beta chains originate from one sample sequenced in a study of T cells in Graves' hyperthyroidism and ophthalmopathy. TCR beta CDR3 regions were amplified from RNA transcripts. The TCR CDR3 was amplified in a first-round RT-PCR using the HTBI primer set. Each CDR3 protein gets one entry after TCRdb re-called the multiplex PCR reads with MiXCR. The data contain roughly 380,000 distinct CDR3 sequences, about 14% of them singletons. The sample taken for sequencing was blood. Receptors originate from a woman aged 55-69 years with Graves' hyperthyroidism.

This clonotype was picked up a small number of times. The chain uses TRBV24-1 and TRBJ1-2; D not certain. This CDR3 is built from 13 residues. Germline V lookup: CDR1 KGHDR, CDR2 SFDVKD. V was clipped by 1 base and J by 7 bases, with 9 bases between them. For the CDR3, the DNA is TGTGCCACCAGTGATTTCAGTCGGGCTGGCTACACCTTC. Amino acids: CATSDFSRAGYTF.

This clonotype has a handful of counts. The chain couples TRBV20-1 to TRBJ1-5; 10 bases fit TRBD1. The CDR3 loop spans 16 amino acids. CDR1 is DFQATT and CDR2 is SNEGSKA in the germline V gene (reference sequence). Trimming cost V 6 bases and J 2 bases; bases outside gene matches: 10. CDR3 sequence reads: CSAPPFGTGGNQPQHF. The DNA of the CDR3 is TGCAGTGCCCCCCCTTTTGGGACAGGGGGCAATCAGCCCCAGCATTTT.

At least ten counts were recorded for this clonotype. The chain uses TRBV7-8 and TRBJ2-2, with 8 positions matching TRBD2. The CDR3 is 16 amino acids. Trimming cost V 5 bases and J 3 bases; bases outside gene matches: 8. Germline CDR1 and CDR2: SGHVS and FQNEAQ. The DNA for the CDR3 is TGTGCCAGCAGCCTTAAGGGGCGGGAGGACACCGGGGAGCTGTTTTTT. Amino acids: CASSLKGREDTGELFF.

This clonotype was seen more than once but under ten times. The V call is TRBV15, the J call TRBJ2-1; TRBD2 matches 8 bases. The CDR3 has 15 amino acids. Trimming took 4 bases from V and 3 from J; bases not matched to a gene: 5. The germline gives CDR1 LNHNV, CDR2 YYDKDF (reference sequence). The CDR3 sequence: CATSNLAGSYNEQFF. CDR3 DNA: TGTGCCACCAGCAACTTAGCGGGAAGCTACAATGAGCAGTTCTTC.

The chain carries TRBV19 and TRBJ2-5, with 9 bases aligning to TRBD2. V gave up 6 bases and J gave up 5 bases; unmatched junction bases: 7. Germline CDR1 reads LNHDA; CDR2 reads SQIVND (reference sequence). The CDR3 extends over 14 amino acids. CDR3 nucleotide sequence: TGTGCCAGTAGCCAAGCGGGAGGAGGTGAGACCCAGTACTTC. Amino acid sequence: CASSQAGGGETQYF.

Ten or more counts support this clonotype. The V gene is TRBV5-1, the J gene TRBJ2-2; possibly TRBD1 or TRBD2 for D (5 bases each). This CDR3 comprises 14 residues. The V end was cut by 4 bases, the J end by 8 bases, with 15 bases between. Germline V gene data show CDR1 as SGHRS and CDR2 as YFSETQ. CDR3 in DNA: TGCGCCAGCAGCCTCGGGGCCCAGAATGGGGAGCTGTTTTTT. Translation gives CASSLGAQNGELFF.

This clonotype was recorded a few times. This chain links TRBV6-1 with TRBJ1-1; D call uncertain. This CDR3 has 13 amino acids. V lost 3 bases, J lost 7 bases, and 12 bases lay in between. CDR1 is MNHNS and CDR2 is SASEGT in the germline V gene. Here the CDR3 DNA reads TGTGCCAGCAGTGACTTTATTAGTTTTGAAGCTTTCTTT. Translating it yields CASSDFISFEAFF.

This clonotype was seen only a few times. A much larger clone lies one base from this, so it may be a read error. V usage is TRBV5-6 and J usage is TRBJ2-5; 7 bases are a match to TRBD2. Germline loops: CDR1 SGHDT, CDR2 YYEEEE. The CDR3 totals 15 residues. V gave up 3 bases and J gave up 5 bases; unmatched junction bases: 10. CDR3 coding DNA: TGTGCCAGCAGCTCCTGCGAGGGAGGGCGGGAGACCCAGTACTTC. Encoded protein: CASSSCEGGRETQYF.

This clonotype was counted ten times or more. CDR3 bases: TGCAGTGCTAGACCTTGGGACAGCTCCTACGAGCAGTACTTC. As protein: CSARPWDSSYEQYF. The chain couples TRBV20-1 to TRBJ2-7, with TRBD1 identical over 7 bases. Germline CDR1 and CDR2: DFQATT and SNEGSKA (reference sequence). The J segment lost 0 bases and the V segment lost 2 bases, leaving 4 bases of the junction unmatched. The CDR3 extends over 14 amino acids.

The chain combines TRBV18 with TRBJ2-5, with TRBD1 identical over 8 bases. The CDR3 covers 14 residues. After removal of 2 bases from V and 5 bases from J, the junction contained 4 bases not matched to a gene. Germline V gene data show CDR1 as KGHSH and CDR2 as LQKENI. CDR3 loop: CASSPDRGWETQYF. CDR3 DNA: TGTGCCAGCTCACCAGACAGGGGTTGGGAGACCCAGTACTTC.

This clonotype was recorded many times. The rearrangement links TRBV11-1 to TRBJ2-5; the match to TRBD2 covers 11 bases. The CDR3 extends over 17 amino acids. The germline V gene encodes CDR1 SGHAT and CDR2 FQDESV (reference sequence). V lost 4 bases and J lost 3; bases outside the gene matches: 10. CDR3 bases: TGTGCCAGCAGCTCGGGACTAGCGGCCCGGGAGAAAGAGACCCAGTACTTC. This translates into CASSSGLAAREKETQYF.

The rearrangement uses TRBV6-2 or TRBV6-3 and TRBJ2-3; 10 bases agree with TRBD2. This CDR3 is 15 amino acids long. The junction had 9 bases not matched to a gene; V was cut back by 3 bases and J by 9 bases. Per germline, CDR1 MNHEY and CDR2 SVGEGT. DNA for the CDR3: TGTGCCAGCAGTTATGTTAATAGCGGGAGGCAGACGCAGTATTTT. It translates to CASSYVNSGRQTQYF.

This clonotype was recorded many times. The rearrangement uses TRBV6-1 and TRBJ2-7; D gene unclear. The CDR3 contains 15 residues. From germline, CDR1 is MNHNS and CDR2 SASEGT. The V gene lost 7 bases and the J gene lost 3 bases, with 19 bases spanning the gap. CDR3 nucleotide sequence: TGTGCCAGCAACACTGTAGCCGGGCCGGGCTACGAGCAGTACTTC. Translation: CASNTVAGPGYEQYF.

This clonotype was recorded many times. The chain has TRBV12-3 or TRBV12-4 and TRBJ1-2; D is possibly TRBD1 (6 bases). With 8 bases removed from V and 12 bases from J, the gap between germline ends came to 16 bases. The CDR3 length is 11 residues. The CDR3 loop reads CASRRGTLHTF. The CDR3 DNA sequence: TGTGCCAGCCGGAGGGGGACCCTCCACACCTTC.